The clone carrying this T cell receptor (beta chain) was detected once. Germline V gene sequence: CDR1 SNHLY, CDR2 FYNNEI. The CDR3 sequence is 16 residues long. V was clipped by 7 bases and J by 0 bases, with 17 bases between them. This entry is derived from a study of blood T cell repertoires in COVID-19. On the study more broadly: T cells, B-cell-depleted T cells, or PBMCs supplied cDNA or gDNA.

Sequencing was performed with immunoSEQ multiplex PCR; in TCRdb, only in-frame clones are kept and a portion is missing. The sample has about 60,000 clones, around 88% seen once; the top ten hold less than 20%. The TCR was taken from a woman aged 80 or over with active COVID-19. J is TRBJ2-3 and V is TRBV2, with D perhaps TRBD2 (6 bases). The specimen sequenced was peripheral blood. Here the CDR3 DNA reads TGTGCCAGCACCTCCCATAGCGGCGCTAGCACAGATACGCAGTATTTT. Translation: CASTSHSGASTDTQYF.